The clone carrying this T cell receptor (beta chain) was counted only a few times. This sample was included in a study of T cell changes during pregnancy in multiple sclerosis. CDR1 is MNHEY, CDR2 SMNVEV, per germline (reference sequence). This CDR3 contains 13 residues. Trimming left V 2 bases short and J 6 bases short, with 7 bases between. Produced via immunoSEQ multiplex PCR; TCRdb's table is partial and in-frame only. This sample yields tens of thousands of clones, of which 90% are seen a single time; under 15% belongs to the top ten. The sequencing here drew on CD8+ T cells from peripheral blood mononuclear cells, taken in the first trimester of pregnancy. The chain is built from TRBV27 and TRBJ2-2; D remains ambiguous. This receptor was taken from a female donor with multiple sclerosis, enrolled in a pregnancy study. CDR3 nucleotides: TGTGCCAGCAGTTTACGGGTAGCCGGGGAGCTGTTTTTT. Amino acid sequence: CASSLRVAGELFF.